A single sample is the source of the 32 T cell receptor beta chains below, sequenced in a study of Ad26.COV2.S vaccination and SARS-CoV-2 variants. Assay used: immunoSEQ multiplex PCR; TCRdb lists only in-frame clones, some missing. The top ten hold around 4.5% of the sample, which has over 400,000 clones, roughly 87% seen once. As for treatment: some 20 received Ad26.COV2.S at low or high dose, single or two shots; five or six received placebo; per-sample allocation not given. Specimens were obtained on day 63 following the first vaccine or placebo injection. The specimen comprised peripheral blood, sampled in a trial of Ad26.COV2.S vaccine versus placebo. The origin of the receptors is a person between 18 and 65 years old who received the Ad26.COV2.S COVID-19 vaccine or a placebo.

V and J are TRBV28 and TRBJ1-4; D gene uncertain. The germline V and J ends were trimmed by 3 bases and 4 bases, with 6 bases remaining between them. The CDR3 spans 13 residues. The germline CDR1 and CDR2 sequences are MDHEN and SYDVKM. CDR3 coding DNA: TGTGCCAGCAGTTTTCCGATTAATGAAAAACTGTTTTTT. This encodes CASSFPINEKLFF.

J is TRBJ2-7 and V is TRBV5-4; 11 bases are a match to TRBD2. V gave up 0 bases and J gave up 3 bases; unmatched junction bases: 2. The CDR3 extends over 15 amino acids. Germline-derived CDR1 and CDR2 are SGHNT and YYREEE (reference sequence). CDR3 sequence reads: CASSLAGTSGYEQYF. Written as DNA, the CDR3 is TGTGCCAGCAGCTTGGCCGGGACTAGCGGCTACGAGCAGTACTTC.

The CDR3 reads CASSQEPTNYGYTF. The DNA for the CDR3 is TGCGCCAGCAGCCAAGAACCGACTAACTATGGCTACACCTTC. The chain employs TRBV4-3 and TRBJ1-2; the D is unclear. CDR1 and CDR2 from the germline V gene are LGHNA and YSLEER. V was shortened by 0 bases and J by 0 bases, with 5 bases between the two germline ends. The CDR3 is 14 amino acids.

The gene calls are TRBV6-5 and TRBJ1-6, with 7 bases lining up with TRBD1. Germline trimming cut 6 bases from V and 10 bases from J; bases unmatched to any gene: 6. CDR3 size: 13 residues. Germline loops: CDR1 MNHEY, CDR2 SVGAGI. The CDR3 is CASSRGQESPLHF. CDR3 nucleotide sequence: TGTGCCAGCAGCCGCGGACAGGAATCACCCCTCCACTTT.

This chain joins TRBV7-2 and TRBJ1-2; 8 nucleotides match TRBD1. The CDR3 sequence is 14 residues long. CDR1 and CDR2 (germline): SGHTA, FQGNSA. Trimming took 1 base from V and 7 from J; bases not matched to a gene: 5. Here the CDR3 DNA reads TGTGCCAGCAGCTTAGTTGGCAGGGGGCCTGGCTACACCTTC. It codes for CASSLVGRGPGYTF.

The J gene is TRBJ2-1, the V gene TRBV12-3 or TRBV12-4; 12 bases map to TRBD2. There are 13 residues in the CDR3. The ends lost 1 base at V and 15 bases at J; junction bases unmatched: 4. The CDR3 reads CASSLGLAGGGFF. The CDR3 DNA reads TGTGCCAGCAGTTTAGGCCTAGCGGGAGGGGGGTTCTTC.

The chain couples TRBV9 to TRBJ1-2; D gene unclear. This CDR3 region has 14 residues. Trimming took 0 bases from V and 4 from J, leaving 10 bases between them. Germline V gives CDR1 SGDLS, CDR2 YYNGEE. This CDR3 reads CASSVAPSSYGYTF. CDR3 DNA: TGTGCCAGCAGCGTAGCCCCCTCGAGCTATGGCTACACCTTC.

J is TRBJ2-5 and V is TRBV11-3, with 14 positions matching TRBD2. The CDR3 contains 17 residues. Germline CDR1 is SGHNT and CDR2 is YENEEA. The V segment lost 5 bases and the J segment 5 bases; nucleotides outside the gene matches: 10. The DNA for the CDR3 is TGTGCCAGCAGCCCCGGGACTAGCGGGAGTAGTTCGGAGACCCAGTACTTC. Protein sequence: CASSPGTSGSSSETQYF.

V is TRBV7-3 and J is TRBJ2-7, with D maybe TRBD1 (5 bases). This CDR3 is 14 amino acids long. The germline gives CDR1 SGHTA, CDR2 FQGTGA. Trimming pared 0 bases from V and 3 bases from J, leaving 9 bases between. The CDR3 DNA reads as TGTGCCAGCAGCTTAACCTCCGACAGCTACGAGCAGTACTTC. Protein: CASSLTSDSYEQYF.

The chain is built from TRBV3-1 (or the pseudogene TRBV3-2) and TRBJ2-7; TRBD2 agrees at 12 bases. Per the germline V gene, CDR1 is LGHDT and CDR2 is YNNKEL (reference sequence). Germline trimming cut 2 bases from V and 7 bases from J; bases unmatched to any gene: 3. The CDR3 runs to 14 residues. The CDR3 is CASSQLAGGFEQYF. The CDR3 nucleotides read TGTGCCAGCAGCCAACTAGCGGGAGGGTTTGAGCAGTACTTC.

The chain recombines TRBV6-6 with TRBJ2-7; no clear D. The ends were cut back, 0 bases at V and 2 bases at J, with 5 bases in the middle. CDR1 and CDR2 from the germline V gene are MNHNY and SVGAGI (reference sequence). CDR3 length: 13 residues. CDR3 nucleotide sequence: TGTGCCAGCAGTTACTCAGATACCTACGAGCAGTACTTC. Amino acids: CASSYSDTYEQYF.

The gene calls are TRBV21-1 and TRBJ1-4. TRBV21-1 is designated a pseudogene. The CDR3 consists of 16 residues. The CDR3 region has the DNA TGTGCCAGCAGCAACCTCAGGTCCGGGAGCCATGAAAAACTGTTTTTT. Amino acid sequence: CASSNLRSGSHEKLFF.

This chain joins TRBV7-2 and TRBJ1-1; tentatively, D is TRBD1 (6 bases). V lost 2 bases to trimming and J lost 1 base, with 11 bases between them. CDR1 and CDR2 (germline): SGHTA, FQGNSA. CDR3 length: 15 amino acids. The DNA for the CDR3 is TGTGCCAGCAGCTTATACGGGGACACGAACACTGAAGCTTTCTTT. This codes for CASSLYGDTNTEAFF. The full variable domain, rest sourced from reference TRBV7-2 and TRBJ1-1, is GAGVSQSPSNKVTEKGKDVELRCDPISGHTALYWYRQSLGQGLEFLIYFQGNSAPDKSGLPSDRFSAERTGGSVSTLTIQRTQQEDSAVYLCASSLYGDTNTEAFFGQGTRLTVV.

The V call is TRBV7-9, the J call TRBJ1-5; D not resolved. The CDR3 sequence is 15 residues long. Germline lookup yields CDR1 SEHNR and CDR2 FQNEAQ (reference sequence). V was clipped by 5 bases and J by 4 bases, with 15 bases between them. In DNA form, the CDR3 reads TGTGCCAGCAGCCCGGCGTTGGGTAATAATCAGCCCCAGCATTTT. Its translation: CASSPALGNNQPQHF.

The CDR3 loop is CASSRARDYEQYF. Written as DNA, the CDR3 is TGTGCCAGCAGCCGGGCCAGGGATTACGAGCAGTACTTC. The genes are TRBV3-1 (or the pseudogene TRBV3-2) and TRBJ2-7, with D perhaps TRBD1 (5 bases). Germline V lookup: CDR1 LGHDT, CDR2 YNNKEL (reference sequence). There are 13 residues in the CDR3. Trimming removed 4 bases at V and 4 bases at J, with 11 bases between.

This clone was detected only a few times. The J gene is TRBJ1-5, the V gene TRBV12-3 or TRBV12-4; D remains unclear. V gave up 3 bases and J gave up 7 bases, with 10 bases separating them. CDR3 length equals 13 residues. In DNA, the CDR3 is TGTGCCAGCAGTTTTGGCGGGCGGCAGCCCCAGCATTTT. Translating gives CASSFGGRQPQHF.

V gene TRBV5-1 combines with J gene TRBJ2-4, with TRBD2 identical over 9 bases. Germline V gene lookup returns CDR1 SGHRS and CDR2 YFSETQ. CDR3 length equals 17 residues. The trim removed 0 bases at V and 6 bases at J, leaving 10 bases unmatched. CDR3 bases: TGCGCCAGCAGCTTGGCCGTTAGCGGGAGTGGGGGAAACATTCAGTACTTC. It specifies CASSLAVSGSGGNIQYF.

The chain employs TRBV5-1 and TRBJ2-5; 7 positions match TRBD1. The CDR3 runs to 15 residues. Germline CDR1 is SGHRS and CDR2 is YFSETQ. V lost 5 bases to trimming and J lost 1 base; unmatched junction nucleotides: 8. The CDR3 protein is CASRPRDSRQETQYF. The CDR3, as DNA: TGCGCCAGCAGGCCCCGGGACAGTCGCCAAGAGACCCAGTACTTC.

The chain recombines TRBV15 with TRBJ1-5; tentative D call: TRBD1 (6 bases). The V gene's germline CDR1 is LNHNV and CDR2 YYDKDF (reference sequence). Between the trimmed V and J ends, which lost 0 bases and 2 bases, there was a span of 8 bases. The length of the CDR3 is 15 residues. The CDR3 DNA reads as TGTGCCACCAGCAGAGATCCAGGGGGCAATCAGCCCCAGCATTTT. As protein: CATSRDPGGNQPQHF.

This clone showed up just once. This chain uses TRBV6-6 with TRBJ2-7; 16 bases align to TRBD2. V was clipped by 5 bases and J by 3 bases; unmatched bases: 7. The CDR3 is made up of 17 amino acids. Germline V lookup: CDR1 MNHNY, CDR2 SVGAGI (reference sequence). This CDR3 is CASSRGTSGRDLYEQYF. DNA for the CDR3: TGTGCCAGCAGTCGGGGGACTAGCGGGAGGGATCTCTACGAGCAGTACTTC.

The V gene is TRBV18, the J gene TRBJ2-2; 10 positions match TRBD2. The V segment lost 1 base and the J segment 2 bases; nucleotides outside the gene matches: 1. In germline, CDR1 is KGHSH, CDR2 LQKENI. The CDR3 covers 16 residues. DNA for the CDR3: TGTGCCAGCTCACCACGGACTAGCGGAAACACCGGGGAGCTGTTTTTT. Translated, it gives CASSPRTSGNTGELFF.

DNA of the CDR3: TGTGCCAGCAGGATCGGACAGGACCCCCAAGAGACCCAGTACTTC. It yields the protein CASRIGQDPQETQYF. The V gene is TRBV5-8, the J gene TRBJ2-5; 7 bases map to TRBD1. The CDR3 consists of 15 residues. J gave up 1 base and V 5 bases, and 8 bases lay outside the gene matches. Germline lookup yields CDR1 SGHTS and CDR2 YDEGEE.

This chain uses TRBV10-3 with TRBJ1-5; maybe TRBD1 (6 bases). The germline V gene encodes CDR1 ENHRY and CDR2 SYGVKD. V lost 3 bases to trimming and J lost 3 bases, with 18 bases between them. There are 17 residues in the CDR3. As DNA, the CDR3 is TGTGCCATCAGTGAAGTAGGGGGGTCCGGAGCCAATCAGCCCCAGCATTTT. Protein sequence: CAISEVGGSGANQPQHF.

The chain carries TRBV7-9 and TRBJ2-7; D may match TRBD1 or TRBD2 (5 bases each). V dropped 4 bases and J dropped 6 bases, with 19 bases sitting between them. Germline V gene lookup returns CDR1 SEHNR and CDR2 FQNEAQ (reference sequence). This CDR3 is built from 15 residues. The CDR3: CASSSRDPGAGEQYF. In DNA form, the CDR3 reads TGTGCCAGCAGCTCCCGGGACCCCGGGGCAGGCGAGCAGTACTTC.

This chain connects TRBV5-5 to TRBJ1-5; D gene ambiguous. Looked up from germline, CDR1 is SGHKS and CDR2 is YYEKEE (reference sequence). Deletions cut 3 bases from V and 0 bases from J, with 13 bases between. This CDR3 is 16 amino acids long. CDR3 residues: CASSSGSLYSNQPQHF. The DNA of the CDR3 is TGTGCCAGCAGCTCCGGCAGCCTATATAGCAATCAGCCCCAGCATTTT.

The chain combines TRBV7-2 with TRBJ1-1, with a tentative D call TRBD1 (5 bases). The ends were cut back, 0 bases at V and 2 bases at J, with 10 bases in the middle. The CDR3 loop spans 15 amino acids. The germline V gene encodes CDR1 SGHTA and CDR2 FQGNSA. This chain's CDR3 is CASSLAGQGNTEAFF. CDR3 nucleotides: TGTGCCAGCAGCTTAGCGGGTCAGGGAAACACTGAAGCTTTCTTT. Supplemented by reference TRBV7-2 and TRBJ1-1, the full variable domain reads GAGVSQSPSNKVTEKGKDVELRCDPISGHTALYWYRQSLGQGLEFLIYFQGNSAPDKSGLPSDRFSAERTGGSVSTLTIQRTQQEDSAVYLCASSLAGQGNTEAFFGQGTRLTVV.

Regarding this clone: The same CDR3 also results from other DNA sequences found in this sample. V is TRBV9 and J is TRBJ2-7; 9 bases match TRBD2. This CDR3 is built from 14 residues. From germline, CDR1 is SGDLS and CDR2 YYNGEE. V trimming: 2 bases; J trimming: 3 bases; junction bases outside the gene matches: 3. DNA for the CDR3: TGTGCCAGCAGCGTGGGACTAGCAAGCTACGAGCAGTACTTC. Its protein product is CASSVGLASYEQYF.

This chain links TRBV18 with TRBJ2-4; TRBD2 agrees at 11 bases. CDR1 and CDR2 from the germline V gene are KGHSH and LQKENI. V was pared by 3 bases and J by 5 bases, with 0 bases of the junction left unmatched. CDR3 size: 14 residues. CDR3 in amino acids: CASSPSGRENIQYF. The CDR3 DNA reads as TGTGCCAGCTCACCTAGCGGGAGGGAAAACATTCAGTACTTC.

This chain uses TRBV12-3 or TRBV12-4 with TRBJ1-2; D is unclear. Trimming took 5 bases from V and 4 from J, leaving 8 bases between them. There are 12 residues in the CDR3. CDR3 in amino acids: CASSPGSYGYTF. CDR3 coding DNA: TGTGCCAGCAGTCCGGGCAGCTATGGCTACACCTTC.

Here the CDR3 reads CASSGLAGGPDIQYF. CDR3 sequence (DNA): TGTGCCAGTAGTGGACTAGCGGGAGGGCCGGACATTCAGTACTTC. This rearrangement joins TRBV19 to TRBJ2-4; 15 nucleotides align to TRBD2. The length of the CDR3 is 15 residues. J was trimmed by 8 bases and V by 5 bases; bases with no gene match: 4. Germline V gene sequence: CDR1 LNHDA, CDR2 SQIVND (reference sequence).

This chain uses TRBV3-1 (or the pseudogene TRBV3-2) with TRBJ2-1, with D possibly TRBD2 on 5 matching bases. The V gene lost 3 bases and the J gene lost 9 bases, with 12 bases spanning the gap. This CDR3 has 13 amino acids. CDR1 is LGHDT, CDR2 YNNKEL, per germline (reference sequence). The CDR3, as DNA: TGTGCCAGCAGCCAGGGCGAGGGCGGTGAGCAGTTCTTC. It yields the protein CASSQGEGGEQFF.

The chain has TRBV12-3 or TRBV12-4 and TRBJ2-3; no clear D. This CDR3 is 13 amino acids long. V was pared by 7 bases and J by 2 bases, with 10 bases between. CDR3 DNA: TGTGCCAGCACCCCGGACGTCACAGATACGCAGTATTTT. Residues: CASTPDVTDTQYF.